The present TCR beta chain was sequenced within a study of T-cell reconstitution after alpha-beta-depleted transplantation in children. In its sample, this clonotype was seen a few times. Unique molecular identifiers tagged the TCRbeta library. TCRdb re-derived calls from the PCR reads in MiXCR, one entry per CDR3 protein. This sample has about 690,000 distinct CDR3 sequences; roughly 15% occur once, and the top ten carry approximately 1%. This CDR3 has 16 amino acids. V lost 3 bases and J lost 9, with 21 bases in between. The V and J genes are TRBV12-3 or TRBV12-4 and TRBJ2-1; the D gene is possibly TRBD1 (6 bases). Sequences were derived from PBMCs from the stem cell graft donor, sampled from the stem cell graft. This receptor was obtained from a human donor who donated a stem cell graft to a child with acute myeloid leukemia. CDR3 sequence: CASSFPYPPSGVEQFF. DNA for the CDR3: TGTGCCAGCAGTTTTCCTTACCCCCCGTCAGGGGTTGAGCAGTTCTTC.